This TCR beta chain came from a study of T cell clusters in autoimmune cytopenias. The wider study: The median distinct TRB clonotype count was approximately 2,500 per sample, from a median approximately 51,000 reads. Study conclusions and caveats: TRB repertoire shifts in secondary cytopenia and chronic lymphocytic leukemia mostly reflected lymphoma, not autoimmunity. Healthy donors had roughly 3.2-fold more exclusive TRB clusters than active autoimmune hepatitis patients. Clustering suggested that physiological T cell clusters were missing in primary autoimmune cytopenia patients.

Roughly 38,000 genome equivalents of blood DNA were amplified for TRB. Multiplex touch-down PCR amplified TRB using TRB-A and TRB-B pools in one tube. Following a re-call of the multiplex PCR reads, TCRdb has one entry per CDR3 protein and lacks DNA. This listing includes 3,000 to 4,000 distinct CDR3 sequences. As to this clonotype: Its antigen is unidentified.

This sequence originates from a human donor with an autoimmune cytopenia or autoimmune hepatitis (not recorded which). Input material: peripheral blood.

CDR3 protein: CASSWGLAAPLEQYF. V and J are TRBV14 and TRBJ2-7; absent DNA, TCRdb's TRBD2 call cannot be checked. This CDR3 has 15 amino acids. CDR1 SGHDN and CDR2 FVKESK come from the germline V gene.